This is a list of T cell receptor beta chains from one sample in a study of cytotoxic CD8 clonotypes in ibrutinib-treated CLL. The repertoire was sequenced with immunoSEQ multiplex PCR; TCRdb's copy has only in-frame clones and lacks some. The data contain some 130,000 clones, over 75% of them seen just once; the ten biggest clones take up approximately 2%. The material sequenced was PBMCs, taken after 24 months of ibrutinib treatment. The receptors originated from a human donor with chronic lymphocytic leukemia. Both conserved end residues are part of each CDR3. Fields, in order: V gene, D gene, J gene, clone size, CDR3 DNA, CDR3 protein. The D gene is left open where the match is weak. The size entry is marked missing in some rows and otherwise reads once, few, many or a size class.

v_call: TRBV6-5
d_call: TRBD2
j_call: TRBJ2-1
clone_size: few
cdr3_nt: TGTGCGGCGAAGAGCGGGAGTTTTAATGAGCAGTTCTTC
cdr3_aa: CAAKSGSFNEQFF

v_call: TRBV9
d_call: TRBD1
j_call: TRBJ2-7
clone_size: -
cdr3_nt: TGTGCCAGCAGCCCTACGACAGGGTCCTACGAGCAGTACTTC
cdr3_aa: CASSPTTGSYEQYF

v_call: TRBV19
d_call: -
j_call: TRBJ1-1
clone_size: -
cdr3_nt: TGTGCCAGTAGCAGCATCGGCCGGATCAGGGAGGCGGACACTGAAGCTTTCTTT
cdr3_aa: CASSSIGRIREADTEAFF

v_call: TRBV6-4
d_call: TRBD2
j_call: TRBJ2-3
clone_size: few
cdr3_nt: TGTGCCAGCACCCTTTCGATAGCGGGAGAAGGGGTTGGGGAGGGGGATACGCAGTATTTT
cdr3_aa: CASTLSIAGEGVGEGDTQYF

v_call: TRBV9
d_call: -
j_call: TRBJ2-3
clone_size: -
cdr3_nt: TGTGCCAGCAGCGCCCTAACTAGCACAGATACGCAGTATTTT
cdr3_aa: CASSALTSTDTQYF

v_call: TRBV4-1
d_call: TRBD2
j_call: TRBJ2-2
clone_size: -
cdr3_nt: TGCGCCAGCAGCCAAGCGACTAGCGGGAGGGCCGGGGAGCTGTTTTTT
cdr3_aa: CASSQATSGRAGELFF

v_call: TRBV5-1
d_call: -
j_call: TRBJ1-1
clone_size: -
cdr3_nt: TGCGCCAGCAGAGGGGGACTGCGGATGAACACTGAAGCTTTCTTT
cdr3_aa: CASRGGLRMNTEAFF

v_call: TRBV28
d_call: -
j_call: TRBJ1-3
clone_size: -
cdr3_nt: TGTGCCAGCTCTAAAGGGGGGAGAAGCTCTGGAAACACCATATATTTT
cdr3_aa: CASSKGGRSSGNTIYF

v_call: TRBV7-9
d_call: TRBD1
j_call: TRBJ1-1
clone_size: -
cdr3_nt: TGTGCCAGCAGCTTGGGACAGGGGGCTGAAGCTTTCTTT
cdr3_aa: CASSLGQGAEAFF

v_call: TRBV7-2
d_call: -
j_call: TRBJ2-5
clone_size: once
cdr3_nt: TGTGCCAGCAGCTTACGACCCCTTCAGATGGAGACCCAGTACTTC
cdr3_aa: CASSLRPLQMETQYF

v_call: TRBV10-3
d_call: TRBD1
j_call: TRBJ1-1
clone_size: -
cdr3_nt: TGTGCCATCAGTGCAACCGGGACAGAGAACACTGAAGCTTTCTTT
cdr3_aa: CAISATGTENTEAFF

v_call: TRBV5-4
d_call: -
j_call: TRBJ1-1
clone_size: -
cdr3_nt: TGTGCCAGCAGCTTAATAAGTCCAGGGGAAAGAGCTTTCTTT
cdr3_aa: CASSLISPGERAFF

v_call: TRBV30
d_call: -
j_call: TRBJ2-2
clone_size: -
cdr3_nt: TGTGCCTGGAGTGTAGTCAGGGACGGACCTCACCGCGCGAACACCGGGGAGCTGTTTTTT
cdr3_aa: CAWSVVRDGPHRANTGELFF

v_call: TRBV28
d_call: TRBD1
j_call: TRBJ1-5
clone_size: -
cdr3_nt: TGTGCCAGCAGGAAACAGGGGACGGGCAATCAGCCCCAGCATTTT
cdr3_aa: CASRKQGTGNQPQHF

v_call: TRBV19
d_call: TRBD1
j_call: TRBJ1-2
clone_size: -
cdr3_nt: TGTGCCAGTAGTATACGAGGACAGGGAAGGATCTATGGCTACACCTTC
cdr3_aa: CASSIRGQGRIYGYTF

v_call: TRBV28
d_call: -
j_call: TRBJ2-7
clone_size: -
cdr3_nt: TGTGCCAGCAGCCCCGGGGGTGGCGGTACTTCCTACGAGCAGTACTTC
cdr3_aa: CASSPGGGGTSYEQYF

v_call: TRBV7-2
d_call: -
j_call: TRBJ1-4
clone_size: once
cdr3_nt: TGTGCCAGCAGCCCCCAGGGAGGGCTGTATGAAAAACTGTTTTTT
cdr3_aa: CASSPQGGLYEKLFF

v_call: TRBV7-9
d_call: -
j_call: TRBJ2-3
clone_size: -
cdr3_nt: TGTGCCAGCAGCTTAGCGAGTGGATATACGCAGTATTTT
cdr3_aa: CASSLASGYTQYF

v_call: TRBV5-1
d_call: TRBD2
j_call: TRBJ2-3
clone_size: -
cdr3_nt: TGCGCCAGCAGCAGGGGGACTAGGAATCTCCCTAATACGCAGTATTTT
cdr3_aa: CASSRGTRNLPNTQYF

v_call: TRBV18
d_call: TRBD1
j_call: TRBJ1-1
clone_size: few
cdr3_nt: TGTGCCAGCTCACCCCGGACAGACAGGGTGGGGGCTGAAGCTTTCTTT
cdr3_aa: CASSPRTDRVGAEAFF

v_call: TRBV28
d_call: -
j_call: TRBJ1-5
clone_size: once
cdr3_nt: TGTGCCAGCAGTTTTGTCAAAAATAGCAATCAGCCCCAGCATTTT
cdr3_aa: CASSFVKNSNQPQHF

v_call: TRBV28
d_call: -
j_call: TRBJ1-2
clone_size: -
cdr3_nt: TGTGCCAGCAGTTTGAATATACAGACCTATGGCTACACCTTC
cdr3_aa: CASSLNIQTYGYTF

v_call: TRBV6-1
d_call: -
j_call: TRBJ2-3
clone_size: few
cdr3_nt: TGTGCCAGCAGTGGATTCGGGGGCCCTACGCAGTATTTT
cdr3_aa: CASSGFGGPTQYF

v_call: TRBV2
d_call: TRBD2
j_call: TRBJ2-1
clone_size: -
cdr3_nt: TGTGCCAGCAGGGGGAGCGGGGGCTACAATGAGCAGTTCTTC
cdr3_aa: CASRGSGGYNEQFF